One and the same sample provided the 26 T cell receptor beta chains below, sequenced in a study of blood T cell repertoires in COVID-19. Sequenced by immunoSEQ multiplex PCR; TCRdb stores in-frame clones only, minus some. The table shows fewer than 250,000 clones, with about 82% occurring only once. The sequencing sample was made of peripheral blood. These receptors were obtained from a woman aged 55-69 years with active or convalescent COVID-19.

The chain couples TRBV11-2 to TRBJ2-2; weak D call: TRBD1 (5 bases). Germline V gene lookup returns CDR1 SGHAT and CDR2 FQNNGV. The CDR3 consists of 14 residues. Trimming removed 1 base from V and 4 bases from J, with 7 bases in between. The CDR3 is CASSLGQRTGELFF. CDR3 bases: TGTGCCAGCAGCTTAGGACAGCGCACCGGGGAGCTGTTTTTT.

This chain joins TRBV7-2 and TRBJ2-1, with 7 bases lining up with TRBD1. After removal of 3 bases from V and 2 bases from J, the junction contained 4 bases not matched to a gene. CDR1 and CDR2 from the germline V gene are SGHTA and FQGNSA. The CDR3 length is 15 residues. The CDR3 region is CASSFNRGPYNEQFF. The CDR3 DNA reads TGTGCCAGCAGCTTCAACAGGGGACCCTACAATGAGCAGTTCTTC.

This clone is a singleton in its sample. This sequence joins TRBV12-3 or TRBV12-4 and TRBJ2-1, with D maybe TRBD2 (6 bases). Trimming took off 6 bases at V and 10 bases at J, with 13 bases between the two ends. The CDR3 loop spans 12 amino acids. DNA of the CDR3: TGTGCCAGCAGAGGGACTTCCCTCGAGCAGTTCTTC. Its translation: CASRGTSLEQFF.

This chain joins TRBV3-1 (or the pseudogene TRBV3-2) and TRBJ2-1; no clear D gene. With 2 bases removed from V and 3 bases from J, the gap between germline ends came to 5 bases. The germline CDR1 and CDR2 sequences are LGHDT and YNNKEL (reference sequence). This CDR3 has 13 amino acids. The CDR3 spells CASSQQVYNEQFF. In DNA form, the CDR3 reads TGTGCCAGCAGCCAACAGGTCTACAATGAGCAGTTCTTC.

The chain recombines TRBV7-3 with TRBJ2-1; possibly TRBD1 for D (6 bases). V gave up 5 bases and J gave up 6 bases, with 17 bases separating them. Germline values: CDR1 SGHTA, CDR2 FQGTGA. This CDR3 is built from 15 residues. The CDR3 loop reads CASSPGQLTVNEQFF. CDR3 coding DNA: TGTGCCAGCAGCCCCGGACAGCTAACGGTCAATGAGCAGTTCTTC. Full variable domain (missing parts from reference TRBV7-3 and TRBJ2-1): GAGVSQTPSNKVTEKGKYVELRCDPISGHTALYWYRQSLGQGPEFLIYFQGTGAADDSGLPNDRFFAVRPEGSVSTLKIQRTERGDSAVYLCASSPGQLTVNEQFFGPGTRLTVL.

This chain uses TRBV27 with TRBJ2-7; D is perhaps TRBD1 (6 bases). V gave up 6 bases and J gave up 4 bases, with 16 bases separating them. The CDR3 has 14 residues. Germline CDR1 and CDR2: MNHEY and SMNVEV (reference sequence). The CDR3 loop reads CASSQRGGLYEQYF. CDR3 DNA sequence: TGTGCCAGCAGCCAGCGTGGGGGCCTTTACGAGCAGTACTTC.

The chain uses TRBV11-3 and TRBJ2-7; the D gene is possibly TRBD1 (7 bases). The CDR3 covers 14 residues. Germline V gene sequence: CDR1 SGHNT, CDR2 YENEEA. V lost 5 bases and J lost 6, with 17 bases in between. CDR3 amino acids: CASSPRNRGGEQYF. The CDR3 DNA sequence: TGTGCCAGCAGCCCCAGAAACAGGGGAGGCGAGCAGTACTTC.

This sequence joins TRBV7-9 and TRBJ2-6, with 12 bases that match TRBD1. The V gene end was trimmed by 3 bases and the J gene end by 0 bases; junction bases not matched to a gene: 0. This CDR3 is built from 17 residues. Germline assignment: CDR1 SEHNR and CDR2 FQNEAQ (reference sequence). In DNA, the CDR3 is TGTGCCAGCAGCTTGGGACAGGGGGCCTCTGGGGCCAACGTCCTGACTTTC. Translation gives CASSLGQGASGANVLTF.

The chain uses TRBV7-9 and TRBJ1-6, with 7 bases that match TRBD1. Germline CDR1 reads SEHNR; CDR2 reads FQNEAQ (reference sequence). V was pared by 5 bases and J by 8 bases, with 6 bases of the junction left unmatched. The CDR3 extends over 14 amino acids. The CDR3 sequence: CASSKGGEYSPLHF. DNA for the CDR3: TGTGCCAGCAGCAAAGGGGGCGAGTATTCACCCCTCCACTTT.

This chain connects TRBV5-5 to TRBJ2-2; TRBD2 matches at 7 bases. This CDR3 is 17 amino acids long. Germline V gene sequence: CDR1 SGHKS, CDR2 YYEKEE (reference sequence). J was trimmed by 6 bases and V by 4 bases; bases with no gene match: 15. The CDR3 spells CASSLLVAGDKAGELFF. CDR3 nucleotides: TGTGCCAGCAGCCTCCTTGTGGCGGGAGATAAGGCCGGGGAGCTGTTTTTT.

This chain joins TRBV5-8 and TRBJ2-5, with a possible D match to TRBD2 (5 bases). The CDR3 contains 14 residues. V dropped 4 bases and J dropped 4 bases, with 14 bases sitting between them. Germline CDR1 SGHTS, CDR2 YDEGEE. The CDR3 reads CASSMLAPGETQYF. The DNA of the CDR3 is TGTGCCAGCAGCATGCTAGCCCCGGGAGAGACCCAGTACTTC.

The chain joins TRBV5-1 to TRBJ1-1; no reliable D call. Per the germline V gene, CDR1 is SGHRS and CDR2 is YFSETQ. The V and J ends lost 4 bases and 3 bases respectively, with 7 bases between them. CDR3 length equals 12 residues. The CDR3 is CASSPGYTEAFF. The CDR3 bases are TGCGCCAGCAGCCCGGGATACACTGAAGCTTTCTTT.

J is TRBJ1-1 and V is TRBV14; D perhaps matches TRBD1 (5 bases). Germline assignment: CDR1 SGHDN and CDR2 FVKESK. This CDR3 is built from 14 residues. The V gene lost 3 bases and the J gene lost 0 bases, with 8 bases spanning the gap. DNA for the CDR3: TGTGCCAGCAGCCAGACAGCCGTGAACACTGAAGCTTTCTTT. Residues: CASSQTAVNTEAFF.

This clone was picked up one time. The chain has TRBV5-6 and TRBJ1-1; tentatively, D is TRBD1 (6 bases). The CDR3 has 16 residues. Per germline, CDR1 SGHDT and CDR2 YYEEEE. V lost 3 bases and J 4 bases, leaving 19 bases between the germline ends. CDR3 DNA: TGTGCCAGCAGCTGGGGGCCTGACGGGCGGAGCACTGAAGCTTTCTTT. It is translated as CASSWGPDGRSTEAFF.

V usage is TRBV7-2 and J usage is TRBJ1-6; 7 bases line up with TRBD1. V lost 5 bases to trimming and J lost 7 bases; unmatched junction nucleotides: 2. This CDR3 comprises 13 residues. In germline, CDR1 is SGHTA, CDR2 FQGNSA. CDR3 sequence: CASSRDRNSPLHF. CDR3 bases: TGTGCCAGCAGCCGGGACAGAAATTCACCCCTCCACTTT.

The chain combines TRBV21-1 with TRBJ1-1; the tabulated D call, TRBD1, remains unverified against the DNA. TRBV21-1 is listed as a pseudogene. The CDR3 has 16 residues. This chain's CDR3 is CASTGVSDREDTEAFF. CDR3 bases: TGTGCCAGCACTGGGGTATCGGACAGGGAGGACACTGAAGCTTTCTTT.

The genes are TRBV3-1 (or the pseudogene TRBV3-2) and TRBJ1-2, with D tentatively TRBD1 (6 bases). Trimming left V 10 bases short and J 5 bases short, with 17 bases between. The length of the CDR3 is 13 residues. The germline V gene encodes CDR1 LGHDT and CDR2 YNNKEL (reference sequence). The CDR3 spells CATSGALLYGYTF. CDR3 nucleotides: TGTGCCACCTCAGGGGCCCTACTGTATGGCTACACCTTC.

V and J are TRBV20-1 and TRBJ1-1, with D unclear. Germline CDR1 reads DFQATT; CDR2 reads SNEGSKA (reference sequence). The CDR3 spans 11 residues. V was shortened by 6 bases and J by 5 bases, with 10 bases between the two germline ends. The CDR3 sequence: CSAAPGTEAFF. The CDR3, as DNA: TGCAGTGCCGCACCGGGGACTGAAGCTTTCTTT.

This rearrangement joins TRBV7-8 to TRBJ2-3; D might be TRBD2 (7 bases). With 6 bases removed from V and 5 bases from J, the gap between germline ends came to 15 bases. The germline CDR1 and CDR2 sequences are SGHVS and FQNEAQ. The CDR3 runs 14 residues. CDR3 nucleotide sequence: TGTGCCAGCAGTCAAGGGGGGGGCCAAGATACGCAGTATTTT. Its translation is CASSQGGGQDTQYF.

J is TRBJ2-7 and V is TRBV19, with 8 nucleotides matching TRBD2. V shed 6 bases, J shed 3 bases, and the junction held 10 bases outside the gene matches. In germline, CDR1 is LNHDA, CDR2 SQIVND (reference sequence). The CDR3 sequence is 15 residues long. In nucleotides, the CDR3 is TGTGCCAGTAGCGGATGGACTAGCCAGATCTACGAGCAGTACTTC. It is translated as CASSGWTSQIYEQYF.

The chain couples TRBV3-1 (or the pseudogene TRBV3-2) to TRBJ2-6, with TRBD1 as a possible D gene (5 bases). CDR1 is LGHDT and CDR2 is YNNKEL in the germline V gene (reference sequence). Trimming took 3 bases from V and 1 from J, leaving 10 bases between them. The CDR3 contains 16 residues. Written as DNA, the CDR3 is TGTGCCAGCAGCCACCCAGGGTATTCTGGGGCCAACGTCCTGACTTTC. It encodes CASSHPGYSGANVLTF.

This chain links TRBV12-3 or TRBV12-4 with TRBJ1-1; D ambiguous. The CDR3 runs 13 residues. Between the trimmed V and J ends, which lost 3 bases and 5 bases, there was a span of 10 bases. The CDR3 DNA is TGTGCCAGCAGTTTGTCGGGAGATACTGAAGCTTTCTTT. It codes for CASSLSGDTEAFF.

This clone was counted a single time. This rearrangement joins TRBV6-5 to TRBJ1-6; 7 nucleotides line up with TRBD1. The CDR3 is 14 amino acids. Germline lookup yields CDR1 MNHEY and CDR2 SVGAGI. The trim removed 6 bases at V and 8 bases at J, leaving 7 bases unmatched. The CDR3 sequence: CASRLTGVYSPLHF. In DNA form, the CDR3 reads TGTGCCAGCAGGCTAACAGGGGTTTATTCACCCCTCCACTTT.

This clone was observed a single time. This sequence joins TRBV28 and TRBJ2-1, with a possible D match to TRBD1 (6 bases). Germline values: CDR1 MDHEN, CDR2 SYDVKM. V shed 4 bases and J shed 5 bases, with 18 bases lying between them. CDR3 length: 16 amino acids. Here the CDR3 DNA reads TGTGCCAGCAGTTCCGGCAAAAACAGGGTGGACAATGAGCAGTTCTTC. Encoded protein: CASSSGKNRVDNEQFF.

The CDR3 nucleotides are TGTGCCAGCGGGCCCGGGACTAGCGGCAACAATGAGCAGTTCTTC. It translates to CASGPGTSGNNEQFF. The chain carries TRBV4-2 and TRBJ2-1; 11 nucleotides line up with TRBD2. Germline V CDR1 and CDR2: LGHNA, YNFKEQ. J was trimmed by 5 bases and V by 8 bases; bases with no gene match: 8. CDR3 size: 15 residues.

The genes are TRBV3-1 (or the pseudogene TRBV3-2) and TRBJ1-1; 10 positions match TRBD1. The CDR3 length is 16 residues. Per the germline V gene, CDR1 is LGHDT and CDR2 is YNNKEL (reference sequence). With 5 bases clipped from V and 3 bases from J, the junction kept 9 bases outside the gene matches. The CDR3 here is CASSYGTGELDTEAFF. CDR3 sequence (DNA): TGTGCCAGCAGCTACGGGACAGGGGAATTGGACACTGAAGCTTTCTTT.